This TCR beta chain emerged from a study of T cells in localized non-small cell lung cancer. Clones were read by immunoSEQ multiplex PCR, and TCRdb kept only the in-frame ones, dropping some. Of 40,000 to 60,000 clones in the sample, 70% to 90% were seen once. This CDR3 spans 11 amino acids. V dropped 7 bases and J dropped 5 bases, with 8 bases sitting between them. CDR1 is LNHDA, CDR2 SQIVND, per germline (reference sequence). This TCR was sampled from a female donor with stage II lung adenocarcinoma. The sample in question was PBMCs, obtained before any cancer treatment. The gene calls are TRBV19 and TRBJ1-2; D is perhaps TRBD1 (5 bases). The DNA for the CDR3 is TGTGCCAGTACGGCAGGGTATGGCTACACCTTC. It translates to CASTAGYGYTF.